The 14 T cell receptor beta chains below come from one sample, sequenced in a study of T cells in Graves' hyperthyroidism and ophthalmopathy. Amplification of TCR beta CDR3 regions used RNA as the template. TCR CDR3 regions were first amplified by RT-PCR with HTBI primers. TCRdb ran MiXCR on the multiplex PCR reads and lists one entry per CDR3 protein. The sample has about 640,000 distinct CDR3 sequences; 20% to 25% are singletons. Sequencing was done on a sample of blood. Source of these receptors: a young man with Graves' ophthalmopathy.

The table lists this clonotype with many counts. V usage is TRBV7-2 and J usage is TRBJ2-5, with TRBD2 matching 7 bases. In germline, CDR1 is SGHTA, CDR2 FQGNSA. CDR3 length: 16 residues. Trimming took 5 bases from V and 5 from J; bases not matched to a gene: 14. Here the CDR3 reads CASSHGAGALGETQYF. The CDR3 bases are TGTGCCAGCAGCCACGGGGCGGGAGCCCTAGGGGAGACCCAGTACTTC.

CDR3 in amino acids: CASSREGAFRDTEAFF. The CDR3 DNA reads TGTGCCAGCAGCCGGGAGGGGGCCTTCCGGGACACTGAAGCTTTCTTT. V and J are TRBV27 and TRBJ1-1, with 7 bases lining up with TRBD1. The CDR3 runs 16 residues. J lost 3 bases, V lost 6 bases, and 13 bases had no gene match. Germline V CDR1 and CDR2: MNHEY, SMNVEV (reference sequence).

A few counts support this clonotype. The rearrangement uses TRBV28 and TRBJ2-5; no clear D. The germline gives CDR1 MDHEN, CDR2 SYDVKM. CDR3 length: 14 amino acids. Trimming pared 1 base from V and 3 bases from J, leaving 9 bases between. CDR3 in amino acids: CASSLLGREETQYF. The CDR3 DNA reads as TGTGCCAGCAGTTTATTAGGTCGAGAAGAGACCCAGTACTTC.

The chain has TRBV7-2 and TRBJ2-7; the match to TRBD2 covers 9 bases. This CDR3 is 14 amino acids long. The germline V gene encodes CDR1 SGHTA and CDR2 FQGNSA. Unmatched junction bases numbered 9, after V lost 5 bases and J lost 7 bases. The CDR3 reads CASSPVAGEREQYF. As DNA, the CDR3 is TGTGCCAGCAGCCCCGTAGCGGGAGAGCGAGAGCAGTACTTC.

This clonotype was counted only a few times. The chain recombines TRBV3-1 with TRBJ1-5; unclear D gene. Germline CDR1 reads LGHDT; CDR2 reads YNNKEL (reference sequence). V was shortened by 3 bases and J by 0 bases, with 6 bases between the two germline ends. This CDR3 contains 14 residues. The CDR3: CASSQTNSNQPQHF. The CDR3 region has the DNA TGTGCCAGCAGCCAGACAAATAGCAATCAGCCCCAGCATTTT.

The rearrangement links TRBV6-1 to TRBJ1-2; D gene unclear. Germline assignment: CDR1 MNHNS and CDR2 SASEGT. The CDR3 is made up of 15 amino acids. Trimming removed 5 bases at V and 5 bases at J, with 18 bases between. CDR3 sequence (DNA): TGTGCCAGCAGTCCCCAGGTCCTAAATAGATATGGCTACACCTTC. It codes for CASSPQVLNRYGYTF.

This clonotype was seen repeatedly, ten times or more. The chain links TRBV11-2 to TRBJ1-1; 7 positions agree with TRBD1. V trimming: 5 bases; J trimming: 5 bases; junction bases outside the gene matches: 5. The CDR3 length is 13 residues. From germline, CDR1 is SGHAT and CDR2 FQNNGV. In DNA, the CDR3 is TGTGCCAGCAGCGCGACAGGGTGGACTGAAGCTTTCTTT. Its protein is CASSATGWTEAFF. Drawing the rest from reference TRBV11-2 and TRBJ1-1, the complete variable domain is EAGVAQSPRYKIIEKRQSVAFWCNPISGHATLYWYQQILGQGPKLLIQFQNNGVVDDSQLPKDRFSAERLKGVDSTLKIQPAKLEDSAVYLCASSATGWTEAFFGQGTRLTVV.

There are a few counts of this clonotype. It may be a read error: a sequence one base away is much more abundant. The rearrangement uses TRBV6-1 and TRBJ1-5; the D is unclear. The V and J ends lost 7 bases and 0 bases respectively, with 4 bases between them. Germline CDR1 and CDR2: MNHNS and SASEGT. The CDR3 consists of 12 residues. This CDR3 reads CASIDSNQPQHF. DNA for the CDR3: TGTGCCAGCATTGATAGCAATCAGCCCCAGCATTTT.

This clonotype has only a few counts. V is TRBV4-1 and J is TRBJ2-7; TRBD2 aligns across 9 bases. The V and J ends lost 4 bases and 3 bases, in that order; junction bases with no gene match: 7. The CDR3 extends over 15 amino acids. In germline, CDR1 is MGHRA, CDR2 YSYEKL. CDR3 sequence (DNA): TGCGCCAGCAGCCTAGCTAGCGGGAACCACTACGAGCAGTACTTC. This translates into CASSLASGNHYEQYF.

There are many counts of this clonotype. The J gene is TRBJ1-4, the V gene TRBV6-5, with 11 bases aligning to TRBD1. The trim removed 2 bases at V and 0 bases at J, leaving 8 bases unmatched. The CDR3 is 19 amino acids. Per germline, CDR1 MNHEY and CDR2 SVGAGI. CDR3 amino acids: CASSYRRDRGIATNEKLFF. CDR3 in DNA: TGTGCCAGCAGTTACCGTAGGGACAGGGGGATTGCAACTAATGAAAAACTGTTTTTT.

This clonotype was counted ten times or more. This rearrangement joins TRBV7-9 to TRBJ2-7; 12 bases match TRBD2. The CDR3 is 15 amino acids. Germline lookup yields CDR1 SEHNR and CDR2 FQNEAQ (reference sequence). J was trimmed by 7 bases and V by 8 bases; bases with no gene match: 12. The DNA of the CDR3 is TGTGCCAGCGGGCCTACTAGCGGGAGGCGACGAGAGCAGTACTTC. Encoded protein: CASGPTSGRRREQYF.

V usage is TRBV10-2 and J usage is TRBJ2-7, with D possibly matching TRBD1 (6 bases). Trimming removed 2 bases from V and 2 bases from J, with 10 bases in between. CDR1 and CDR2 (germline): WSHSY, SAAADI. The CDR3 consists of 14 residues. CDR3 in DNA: TGCGCCAGCAGTGAGGCAGCAGGGGCCTACGAGCAGTACTTC. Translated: CASSEAAGAYEQYF.

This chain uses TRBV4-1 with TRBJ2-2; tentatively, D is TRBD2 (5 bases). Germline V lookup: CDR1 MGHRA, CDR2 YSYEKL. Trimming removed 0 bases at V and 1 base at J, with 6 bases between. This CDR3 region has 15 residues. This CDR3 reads CASSQDRGNTGELFF. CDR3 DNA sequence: TGCGCCAGCAGCCAAGATCGGGGGAACACCGGGGAGCTGTTTTTT.

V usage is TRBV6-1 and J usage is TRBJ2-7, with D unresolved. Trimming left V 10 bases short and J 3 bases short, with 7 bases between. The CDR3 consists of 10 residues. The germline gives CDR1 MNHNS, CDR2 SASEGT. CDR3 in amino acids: CATEVYEQYF. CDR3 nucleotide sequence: TGTGCCACCGAAGTCTACGAGCAGTACTTC.